The 26 T cell receptor beta chains given below trace back to one sample, sequenced in a study of blood T cell repertoires in COVID-19. Only in-frame clones appear in the TCRdb table, and some are missing; sequencing was by immunoSEQ multiplex PCR. The data show under 200,000 clones, roughly 84% seen once. The sample comprised PBMCs or T cells enriched from blood (not recorded which). The receptors shown here come from a woman in her thirties who had been exposed to COVID-19.

The chain combines TRBV4-2 with TRBJ2-1; 14 positions agree with TRBD2. The germline V gene has CDR1 LGHNA and CDR2 YNFKEQ. J gave up 3 bases and V 3 bases, and 7 bases lay outside the gene matches. The CDR3 is 18 residues long. In DNA form, the CDR3 reads TGTGCCAGCAGCCACCCGGGACTAGCGGGGGCCTACTACAATGAGCAGTTCTTC. It encodes CASSHPGLAGAYYNEQFF.

This clone was seen a single time. The rearrangement uses TRBV18 and TRBJ1-4, with 7 bases lining up with TRBD1. Germline assignment: CDR1 KGHSH and CDR2 LQKENI. The CDR3 has 17 amino acids. After removal of 4 bases from V and 12 bases from J, the junction contained 20 bases not matched to a gene. Here the CDR3 reads CASSRSSSGAPGGELFF. Here the CDR3 DNA reads TGTGCCAGCTCACGGTCCTCCTCAGGGGCGCCAGGGGGAGAACTGTTTTTT. The whole variable domain, filled in from reference TRBV18 and TRBJ1-4, reads NAGVMQNPRHLVRRRGQEARLRCSPMKGHSHVYWYRQLPEEGLKFMVYLQKENIIDESGMPKERFSAEFPKEGPSILRIQQVVRGDSAAYFCASSRSSSGAPGGELFFGSGTQLSVL.

The chain links TRBV15 to TRBJ1-4, with 8 bases that match TRBD1. Germline assignment: CDR1 LNHNV and CDR2 YYDKDF (reference sequence). V shed 0 bases, J shed 6 bases, and the junction held 9 bases outside the gene matches. The CDR3 has 17 amino acids. The CDR3 DNA follows: TGTGCCACCAGCAGAGATCGGGCAGGGGGCAGGTATGAAAAACTGTTTTTT. Amino acids: CATSRDRAGGRYEKLFF.

As for this clone: At one boundary the junction diverges from the germline segment, which might be a read error. V and J are TRBV4-1 and TRBJ2-7; 8 nucleotides align to TRBD1. The CDR3 spans 16 residues. Looked up from germline, CDR1 is MGHRA and CDR2 is YSYEKL. CDR3 nucleotides: TGCGCCAGCAGCCAAGGACAGGGGTCCAGCTCCTACGAGCGGTACTTC. It yields the protein CASSQGQGSSSYERYF.

This clone is a singleton in its sample. DNA for the CDR3: TGTGCCAGCAGTAGACTAGCGGGGACCGGGGAGCTGTTTTTT. Translated: CASSRLAGTGELFF. This sequence joins TRBV2 and TRBJ2-2; TRBD2 matches at 11 bases. Per the germline V gene, CDR1 is SNHLY and CDR2 is FYNNEI. CDR3 size: 14 residues. V shed 5 bases, J shed 5 bases, and the junction held 1 base outside the gene matches.

This chain links TRBV2 with TRBJ1-1, with D tentatively TRBD1 (5 bases). The V gene's germline CDR1 is SNHLY and CDR2 FYNNEI. V lost 8 bases and J 4 bases, leaving 14 bases between the germline ends. CDR3 size: 13 residues. Here the CDR3 reads CASGREGVTEAFF. The CDR3 region has the DNA TGTGCCAGCGGTAGGGAAGGGGTCACTGAAGCTTTCTTT.

V is TRBV3-1 (or the pseudogene TRBV3-2) and J is TRBJ1-2; weak D call: TRBD1 (5 bases). This CDR3 has 15 residues. CDR1 is LGHDT, CDR2 YNNKEL, per germline (reference sequence). V lost 1 base to trimming and J lost 0 bases, with 9 bases between them. Here the CDR3 reads CASSQGGVTNYGYTF. The CDR3 nucleotides are TGTGCCAGCAGCCAAGGGGGGGTAACTAACTATGGCTACACCTTC.

The V and J genes are TRBV9 and TRBJ2-3, with 7 bases lining up with TRBD2. V lost 3 bases to trimming and J lost 0 bases; unmatched junction nucleotides: 4. The CDR3 has 15 amino acids. The germline CDR1 and CDR2 sequences are SGDLS and YYNGEE. As DNA, the CDR3 is TGTGCCAGCAGCGCCCGGGACTATAGCACAGATACGCAGTATTTT. Its protein is CASSARDYSTDTQYF.

The rearrangement joins TRBV7-9 to TRBJ2-2; possibly TRBD2 for D (5 bases). CDR3 length equals 13 residues. With 5 bases removed from V and 4 bases from J, the gap between germline ends came to 8 bases. The V gene's germline CDR1 is SEHNR and CDR2 FQNEAQ (reference sequence). Here the CDR3 DNA reads TGTGCCAGCAGCGCGGGTGCCACCGGGGAGCTGTTTTTT. Its translation: CASSAGATGELFF.

This chain connects TRBV7-9 to TRBJ1-1; no firm D call. There are 15 residues in the CDR3. From germline, CDR1 is SEHNR and CDR2 FQNEAQ (reference sequence). V was pared by 4 bases and J by 4 bases, with 16 bases between. CDR3: CASSSWTLGSTEAFF. CDR3 DNA sequence: TGTGCCAGCAGCTCCTGGACCCTAGGGAGCACTGAAGCTTTCTTT.

The rearrangement links TRBV9 to TRBJ2-7; 7 bases align to TRBD2. This CDR3 contains 14 residues. Trimming removed 0 bases from V and 2 bases from J; junction bases left unmatched: 2. CDR1 is SGDLS and CDR2 is YYNGEE in the germline V gene. The CDR3 sequence is CASSVGLAPYEQYF. CDR3 in DNA: TGTGCCAGCAGCGTAGGACTAGCCCCCTACGAGCAGTACTTC.

J is TRBJ2-2 and V is TRBV11-2; 7 nucleotides agree with TRBD2. CDR1 and CDR2 (germline): SGHAT, FQNNGV. The CDR3 consists of 15 residues. V shed 5 bases, J shed 4 bases, and the junction held 7 bases outside the gene matches. The CDR3, as DNA: TGTGCCAGCAGCATAAACTCGGGGGGCACCGGGGAGCTGTTTTTT. Translated, it gives CASSINSGGTGELFF.

V gene TRBV30 combines with J gene TRBJ1-2, with TRBD1 matching over 9 bases. The CDR3 has 16 residues. J lost 7 bases, V lost 5 bases, and 17 bases had no gene match. In germline, CDR1 is GTSNPN, CDR2 SVGIG (reference sequence). CDR3 coding DNA: TGTGCCTGGGGTTTCAGGACCGGGACAGGGATTAGTGGCTACACCTTC. Residues: CAWGFRTGTGISGYTF.

J is TRBJ1-5 and V is TRBV9, with D possibly TRBD1 on 6 matching bases. V lost 0 bases and J lost 5, with 9 bases in between. Germline CDR1 and CDR2: SGDLS and YYNGEE. This CDR3 region has 14 residues. CDR3 region: CASSVGTGHQPQHF. CDR3 DNA sequence: TGTGCCAGCAGCGTAGGAACAGGGCATCAGCCCCAGCATTTT. The full variable domain, in which reference TRBV9 and TRBJ1-5 provide the parts outside the CDR3, is DSGVTQTPKHLITATGQRVTLRCSPRSGDLSVYWYQQSLDQGLQFLIQYYNGEERAKGNILERFSAQQFPDLHSELNLSSLELGDSALYFCASSVGTGHQPQHFGDGTRLSIL.

This clone has only a few counts. The rearrangement uses TRBV5-8 and TRBJ2-3; the D gene is possibly TRBD1 (7 bases). Deletions cut 4 bases from V and 3 bases from J, with 18 bases between. The CDR3 covers 16 residues. CDR1 and CDR2 (germline): SGHTS, YDEGEE. DNA for the CDR3: TGTGCCAGCAGCCTTGAGGGGGCTGGAGGGACAGATACGCAGTATTTT. Translated, it gives CASSLEGAGGTDTQYF.

This clone appeared many times. The CDR3 region has the DNA TGTGCCAGCAGCTACACAGGATTAGTTAGGGGCACTGAAGCTTTCTTT. Its protein product is CASSYTGLVRGTEAFF. The chain joins TRBV5-4 to TRBJ1-1, with D possibly TRBD1 on 5 matching bases. V was pared by 3 bases and J by 4 bases, with 19 bases between. The CDR3 contains 16 residues. Germline V gene sequence: CDR1 SGHNT, CDR2 YYREEE (reference sequence).

This clone is termed medium-sized (0.01 to 0.1%). This chain connects TRBV15 to TRBJ2-7; 8 bases match TRBD2. Looked up from germline, CDR1 is LNHNV and CDR2 is YYDKDF (reference sequence). The ends lost 0 bases at V and 3 bases at J; junction bases unmatched: 7. The CDR3 totals 16 residues. Here the CDR3 DNA reads TGTGCCACCAGCAGAGATCGGGAGCTAGCGGGCTACGAGCAGTACTTC. It specifies CATSRDRELAGYEQYF.

This chain uses TRBV2 with TRBJ1-2; D possibly corresponds to TRBD1 (5 bases). This CDR3 comprises 14 residues. Germline values: CDR1 SNHLY, CDR2 FYNNEI. The V end lost 5 bases, the J end lost 4 bases, and 14 bases lay between the germline ends. The DNA for the CDR3 is TGTGCCAGCAGTAAACAGGAGAGCCTCTATGGCTACACCTTC. This translates into CASSKQESLYGYTF. The variable domain in full, completed from reference TRBV2 and TRBJ1-2, reads EPEVTQTPSHQVTQMGQEVILRCVPISNHLYFYWYRQILGQKVEFLVSFYNNEISEKSEIFDDQFSVERPDGSNFTLKIRSTKLEDSAMYFCASSKQESLYGYTFGSGTRLTVV.

V is TRBV5-1 and J is TRBJ1-2; D is unresolved. Germline CDR1 SGHRS, CDR2 YFSETQ. There are 15 residues in the CDR3. The V and J ends lost 4 bases and 7 bases respectively, with 20 bases between them. The chain's CDR3 is CASSTTGSGSVGYTF. As DNA, the CDR3 is TGCGCCAGCAGCACAACCGGCTCTGGCAGCGTTGGCTACACCTTC.

This clone has more than one count but fewer than ten. V and J are TRBV6-6 and TRBJ1-2, with D uncertain. The V end was cut by 6 bases, the J end by 5 bases, with 13 bases between. The CDR3 runs to 13 residues. The V gene's germline CDR1 is MNHNY and CDR2 SVGAGI (reference sequence). The CDR3 reads CASRAGSRYGYTF. CDR3 coding DNA: TGTGCCAGCAGGGCGGGAAGTCGGTATGGCTACACCTTC.

This clone has just one count. This chain joins TRBV9 and TRBJ2-2; tentatively, D is TRBD2 (5 bases). The CDR3 runs to 16 residues. The V gene's germline CDR1 is SGDLS and CDR2 YYNGEE. The V end lost 4 bases, the J end lost 1 base, and 14 bases lay between the germline ends. CDR3 in DNA: TGTGCCAGCAGCCCTCGCCTAGCCGAGAACACCGGGGAGCTGTTTTTT. Residues: CASSPRLAENTGELFF.

This chain joins TRBV5-1 and TRBJ2-3; 7 bases match TRBD1. The CDR3 is 14 residues long. V dropped 6 bases and J dropped 1; count of bases not matched to a gene: 5. Germline lookup yields CDR1 SGHRS and CDR2 YFSETQ. The CDR3 sequence is CASTTDRGTDTQYF. The CDR3 nucleotides are TGCGCCAGCACCACCGACAGGGGCACAGATACGCAGTATTTT. Combining the CDR3 with reference TRBV5-1 and TRBJ2-3 gives the whole variable domain KAGVTQTPRYLIKTRGQQVTLSCSPISGHRSVSWYQQTPGQGLQFLFEYFSETQRNKGNFPGRFSGRQFSNSRSEMNVSTLELGDSALYLCASTTDRGTDTQYFGPGTRLTVL.

This clone occurred once. The chain has TRBV19 and TRBJ1-2; D unresolved. CDR1 is LNHDA and CDR2 is SQIVND in the germline V gene (reference sequence). Trimming removed 0 bases from V and 4 bases from J, with 9 bases in between. The CDR3 sequence is 14 residues long. CDR3 nucleotide sequence: TGTGCCAGTAGTATAGACCGTTCGGGCTATGGCTACACCTTC. It translates to CASSIDRSGYGYTF.

The chain employs TRBV5-1 and TRBJ2-3; TRBD2 matches 10 bases. Germline CDR1 SGHRS, CDR2 YFSETQ. This CDR3 spans 15 amino acids. J gave up 4 bases and V 4 bases, and 6 bases lay outside the gene matches. CDR3 region: CASSRGLASPDTQYF. The CDR3 nucleotides are TGCGCCAGCAGCCGGGGACTAGCGAGTCCAGATACGCAGTATTTT. Full variable domain (remainder filled in from reference TRBV5-1 and TRBJ2-3): KAGVTQTPRYLIKTRGQQVTLSCSPISGHRSVSWYQQTPGQGLQFLFEYFSETQRNKGNFPGRFSGRQFSNSRSEMNVSTLELGDSALYLCASSRGLASPDTQYFGPGTRLTVL.

This clone was picked up one time. The CDR3 DNA follows: TGTGCCAGCTCACCAAACCCTAGCGGGGCGCCAGATACGCAGTATTTT. Protein sequence: CASSPNPSGAPDTQYF. V and J are TRBV18 and TRBJ2-3; TRBD2 matches 9 bases. Trimming cost V 2 bases and J 4 bases; bases outside gene matches: 7. In germline, CDR1 is KGHSH, CDR2 LQKENI. The CDR3 spans 16 residues.

Only one count was recorded for this clone. The J gene is TRBJ1-1, the V gene TRBV29-1; D might be TRBD1 (5 bases). The CDR3 is made up of 16 amino acids. Between the trimmed V and J ends, which lost 6 bases and 3 bases, there was a span of 23 bases. Germline CDR1 reads SQVTM; CDR2 reads ANQGSEA. This CDR3 reads CSVLTLGDAGYTEAFF. The CDR3 DNA sequence: TGCAGCGTCCTAACTTTGGGGGACGCGGGGTACACTGAAGCTTTCTTT. The full variable domain, its missing parts supplied by reference TRBV29-1 and TRBJ1-1, is SAVISQKPSRDICQRGTSLTIQCQVDSQVTMMFWYRQQPGQSLTLIATANQGSEATYESGFVIDKFPISRPNLTFSTLTVSNMSPEDSSIYLCSVLTLGDAGYTEAFFGQGTRLTVV.